This T cell receptor beta chain was recovered during a study of radiation and T cells in renal cell carcinoma. CDR1 LGHNA and CDR2 YSLEER come from the germline V gene. V was shortened by 6 bases and J by 6 bases, with 6 bases between the two germline ends. The CDR3 has 12 amino acids. General study findings and limits: Without pretreatment biopsies, baseline tumor clonotype presence was undetermined.

Data came from immunoSEQ multiplex PCR; TCRdb stores just in-frame clones and leaves some out. Of about 130,000 clones detected, more than 75% appear once; the ten largest clones hold 5% to 6.5%. Time point defined: blood 2 weeks post-SBRT. Noted treatment: 15 Gy SBRT to primary tumor, nephrectomy 4 weeks later. Radiation-treated patients gave blood at baseline, week 2 and week 4. A remark on this clone: What it recognizes is unknown.

V gene TRBV4-3 combines with J gene TRBJ1-6; unclear D gene. Sequenced material: blood, taken from a patient whose treatment included radiotherapy and nephrectomy. This receptor was identified in a woman in her 70s with renal cell carcinoma. Here the CDR3 reads CASRVGNSPLHF. CDR3 nucleotide sequence: TGCGCCAGCAGGGTGGGTAATTCACCCCTCCACTTT.